The following is a T cell receptor beta chain sequence with its context. A junction boundary mismatches the germline segment, possibly from a read error. These data originate in a study of cytomegalovirus exposure and HLA in healthy donors. Germline-derived CDR1 and CDR2 are SGHAT and FQDESV (reference sequence). This CDR3 is 16 amino acids long. Data came from immunoSEQ multiplex PCR; TCRdb stores just in-frame clones and leaves some out. This sample carries roughly 260,000 clones, 90% of them seen once, and the ten largest clones take about 0.36%. The receptor was derived from a woman between 18 and 29 years old in good health and CMV-seronegative. The source material was PBMCs. The rearrangement uses TRBV11-1 and TRBJ2-2; 9 nucleotides match TRBD1. The CDR3: CASSLGPGQGSGELFF. In DNA form, the CDR3 reads TGTGCCAGCAGTTTAGGGCCGGGACAGGGTTCGGGGGAGCTGTTTTTT.